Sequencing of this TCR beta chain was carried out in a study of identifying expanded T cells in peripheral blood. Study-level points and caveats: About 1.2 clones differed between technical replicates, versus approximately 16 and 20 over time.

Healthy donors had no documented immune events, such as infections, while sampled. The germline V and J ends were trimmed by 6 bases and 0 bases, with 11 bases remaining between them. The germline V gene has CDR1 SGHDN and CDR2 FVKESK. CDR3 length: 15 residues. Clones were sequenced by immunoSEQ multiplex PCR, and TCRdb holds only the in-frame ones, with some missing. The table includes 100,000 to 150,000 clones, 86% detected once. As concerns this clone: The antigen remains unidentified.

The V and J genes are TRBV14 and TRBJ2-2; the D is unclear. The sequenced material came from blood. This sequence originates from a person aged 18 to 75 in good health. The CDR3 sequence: CASRRTGPNTGELFF. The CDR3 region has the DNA TGTGCCAGCAGAAGGACGGGCCCGAACACCGGGGAGCTGTTTTTT.